Detailed here is one TCR beta chain. This sample was taken from a study of cytomegalovirus exposure and HLA in healthy donors. Amplification used 60 Vbeta primers and 13 Jbeta primers. The assay was immunoSEQ multiplex PCR, and TCRdb's table has in-frame clones only and misses some. Of about 160,000 clones in the sample, roughly four fifths were seen once. CDR1 and CDR2 from the germline V gene are LNHDA and SQIVND (reference sequence). The CDR3 has 14 residues. With 2 bases removed from V and 4 bases from J, the gap between germline ends came to 9 bases. The specimen was PBMCs. This clonotype was sampled from a woman aged 18-30 years in good health and CMV-seronegative. The chain is built from TRBV19 and TRBJ2-1, with D perhaps TRBD2 (6 bases). The DNA for the CDR3 is TGTGCCAGTAGTATAAGCGGGCAATACAATGAGCAGTTCTTC. Protein sequence: CASSISGQYNEQFF.